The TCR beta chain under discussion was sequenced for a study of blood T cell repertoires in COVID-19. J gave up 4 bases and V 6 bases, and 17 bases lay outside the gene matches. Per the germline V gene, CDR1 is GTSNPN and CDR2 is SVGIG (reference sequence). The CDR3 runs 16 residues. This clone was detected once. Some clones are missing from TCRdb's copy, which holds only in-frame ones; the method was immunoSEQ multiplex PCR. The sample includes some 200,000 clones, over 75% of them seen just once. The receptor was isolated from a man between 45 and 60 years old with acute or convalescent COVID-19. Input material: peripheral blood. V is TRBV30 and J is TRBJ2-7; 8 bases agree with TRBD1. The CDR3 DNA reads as TGTGCCTGCAAAAAAGACCAGGGGGCCATAGGGTACGAGCAGTACTTC. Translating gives CACKKDQGAIGYEQYF.